This T cell receptor (beta chain) was found in a study of blood T cell repertoires in COVID-19. Study-level information: The origin of the acute and convalescent COVID-19 samples was the United States, Italy and Spain.

Germline CDR1 SQVTM, CDR2 ANQGSEA. The CDR3 runs 14 residues. The junction had 4 bases not matched to a gene; V was cut back by 4 bases and J by 4 bases. Profiling relied on immunoSEQ multiplex PCR, and the TCRdb table lists in-frame clones only, not all of them. The table has about 40,000 clones, 75% to 90% seen once. The sequence derives from a human donor in a cohort sampled during active COVID-19. V and J are TRBV29-1 and TRBJ1-5, with 10 bases matching TRBD1. Input material: peripheral blood. CDR3 in DNA: TGCAGCGTTGGGGACAGGGGTCAAAATCAGCCCCAGCATTTT. It yields the protein CSVGDRGQNQPQHF.